These 4 T cell receptor beta chains share one sample of origin, sequenced in a study of cytomegalovirus exposure and HLA in healthy donors. The study ran its PCR with 60 Vbeta and 13 Jbeta primers. Data came from immunoSEQ multiplex PCR; TCRdb stores just in-frame clones and leaves some out. In the table there are more than 150,000 clones, roughly 77% of which are singletons. The sequenced sample consisted of PBMCs. These receptor sequences come from a woman younger than 45 in good health and CMV-seropositive.

V gene TRBV7-9 combines with J gene TRBJ2-3; 12 nucleotides match TRBD2. Germline CDR1 reads SEHNR; CDR2 reads FQNEAQ (reference sequence). The junction had 14 bases not matched to a gene; V was cut back by 5 bases and J by 2 bases. The CDR3 extends over 19 amino acids. DNA for the CDR3: TGTGCCAGCAGCCCAGCCCGGGTGGGACTAGCGGGCCACACAGATACGCAGTATTTT. It codes for CASSPARVGLAGHTDTQYF.

The chain recombines TRBV5-1 with TRBJ2-7; 7 positions match TRBD1. Germline assignment: CDR1 SGHRS and CDR2 YFSETQ. This CDR3 is built from 15 residues. Trimming cost V 3 bases and J 6 bases; bases outside gene matches: 12. This chain's CDR3 is CASSYQDRLMGEQYF. The DNA for the CDR3 is TGCGCCAGCAGCTACCAGGACAGGTTGATGGGCGAGCAGTACTTC.

CDR3 loop: CASSGRHLNTEAFF. CDR3 nucleotide sequence: TGTGCCAGCAGTGGAAGACACCTGAACACTGAAGCTTTCTTT. The rearrangement uses TRBV5-4 and TRBJ1-1; D gene uncertain. Per the germline V gene, CDR1 is SGHNT and CDR2 is YYREEE (reference sequence). Trimming took 5 bases from V and 0 from J, leaving 11 bases between them. The CDR3 runs 14 residues. The whole variable domain, filled in from reference TRBV5-4 and TRBJ1-1, reads ETGVTQSPTHLIKTRGQQVTLRCSSQSGHNTVSWYQQALGQGPQFIFQYYREEENGRGNFPPRFSGLQFPNYSSELNVNALELDDSALYLCASSGRHLNTEAFFGQGTRLTVV.

V gene TRBV5-4 combines with J gene TRBJ2-1; 9 bases map to TRBD2. V was pared by 0 bases and J by 7 bases, with 5 bases of the junction left unmatched. Germline V gene data show CDR1 as SGHNT and CDR2 as YYREEE (reference sequence). The CDR3 is 15 residues long. The CDR3 coding sequence is TGTGCCAGCAGCTTGGAGCTAGCGGGGCGTAATGAGCAGTTCTTC. As protein: CASSLELAGRNEQFF.